This T cell receptor beta chain was found in a study of sequential checkpoint blockade in melanoma. Treatment specified: randomized to nivolumab then ipilimumab (arm A) or the reverse (arm B). This CDR3 comprises 14 residues. Germline V gene data show CDR1 as GTSNPN and CDR2 as SVGIG (reference sequence). V lost 0 bases to trimming and J lost 7 bases, with 13 bases between them. The table came from immunoSEQ multiplex PCR; TCRdb's copy has only in-frame clones and leaves some out. The sample lists around 18,000 clones, around 70% occurring once. The chain uses TRBV30 and TRBJ2-1; tentative D call: TRBD1 (5 bases). The source was CD8+ T cells sorted from blood (inferred from file names), collected from a patient given nivolumab and ipilimumab in sequence. The receptor's source is a human donor with melanoma. The CDR3 region is CAWSVYGAWNEQFF. Written as DNA, the CDR3 is TGTGCCTGGAGTGTATATGGGGCATGGAATGAGCAGTTCTTC.